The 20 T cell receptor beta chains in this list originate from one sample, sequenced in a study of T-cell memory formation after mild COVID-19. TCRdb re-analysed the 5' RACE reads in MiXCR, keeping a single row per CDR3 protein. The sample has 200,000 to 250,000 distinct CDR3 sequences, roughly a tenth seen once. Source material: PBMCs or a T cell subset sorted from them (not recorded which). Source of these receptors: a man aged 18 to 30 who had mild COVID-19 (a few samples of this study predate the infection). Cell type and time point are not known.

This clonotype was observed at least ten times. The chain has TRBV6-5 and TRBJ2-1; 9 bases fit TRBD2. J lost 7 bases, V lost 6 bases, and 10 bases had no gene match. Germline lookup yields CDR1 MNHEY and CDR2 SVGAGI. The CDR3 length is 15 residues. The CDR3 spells CASRYRAGGSNEQFF. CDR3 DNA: TGTGCCAGCAGATACAGGGCGGGGGGGTCGAATGAGCAGTTCTTC.

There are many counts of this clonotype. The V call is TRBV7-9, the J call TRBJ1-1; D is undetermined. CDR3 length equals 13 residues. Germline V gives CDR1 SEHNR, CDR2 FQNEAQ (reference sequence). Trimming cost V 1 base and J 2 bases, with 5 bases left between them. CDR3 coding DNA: TGTGCCAGCAGCTTAGAAGCCAACACTGAAGCTTTCTTT. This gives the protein CASSLEANTEAFF.

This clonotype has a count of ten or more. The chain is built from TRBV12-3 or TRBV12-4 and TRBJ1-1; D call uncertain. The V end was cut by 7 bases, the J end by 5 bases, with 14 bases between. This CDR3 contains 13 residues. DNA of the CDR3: TGTGCCAGCACGCTCCTCCGGGAGACTGAAGCTTTCTTT. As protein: CASTLLRETEAFF.

CDR3 in amino acids: CASSYSTLAVPLGNEQFF. The CDR3 nucleotides are TGTGCCAGCAGTTACTCGACACTAGCGGTCCCTCTCGGAAATGAGCAGTTCTTC. The rearrangement links TRBV6-2 or TRBV6-3 to TRBJ2-1; 8 bases map to TRBD2. The CDR3 has 18 amino acids. Germline V gene lookup returns CDR1 MNHEY and CDR2 SVGEGT. Losses at the gene ends were 0 bases for V and 7 bases for J; bases not matched to a gene: 14.

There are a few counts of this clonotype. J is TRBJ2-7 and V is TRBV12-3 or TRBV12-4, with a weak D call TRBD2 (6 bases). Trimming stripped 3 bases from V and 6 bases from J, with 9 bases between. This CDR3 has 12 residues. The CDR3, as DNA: TGTGCCAGCAGTTTCGTCGGGAGCGAGCAGTACTTC. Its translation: CASSFVGSEQYF.

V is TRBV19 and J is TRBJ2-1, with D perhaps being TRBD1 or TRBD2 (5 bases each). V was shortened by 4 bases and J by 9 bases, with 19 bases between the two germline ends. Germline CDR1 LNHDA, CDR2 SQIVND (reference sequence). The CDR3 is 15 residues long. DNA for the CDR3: TGTGCCAGTAGTACCGGGACGGGTCTAGGGAGTGAGCAGTTCTTC. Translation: CASSTGTGLGSEQFF. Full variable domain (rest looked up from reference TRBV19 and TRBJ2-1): DGGITQSPKYLFRKEGQNVTLSCEQNLNHDAMYWYRQDPGQGLRLIYYSQIVNDFQKGDIAEGYSVSREKKESFPLTVTSAQKNPTAFYLCASSTGTGLGSEQFFGPGTRLTVL.

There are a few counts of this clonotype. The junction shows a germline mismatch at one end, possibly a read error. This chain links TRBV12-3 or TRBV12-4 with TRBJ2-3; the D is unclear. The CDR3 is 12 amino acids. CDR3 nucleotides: TGTGCCAGCAGTTTCAACACAAATACGCAGTATTTT. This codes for CASSFNTNTQYF.

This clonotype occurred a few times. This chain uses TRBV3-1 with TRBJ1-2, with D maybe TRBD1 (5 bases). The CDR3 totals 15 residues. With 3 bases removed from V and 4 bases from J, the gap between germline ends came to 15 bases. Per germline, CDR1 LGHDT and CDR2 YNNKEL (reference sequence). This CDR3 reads CASSQSPGPLYGYTF. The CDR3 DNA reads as TGTGCCAGCAGCCAGTCACCGGGACCGCTCTATGGCTACACCTTC.

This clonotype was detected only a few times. The DNA for the CDR3 is TGCGCCAGCAGCTTGACCCAGAACACTGAAGCTTTCTTT. It is translated as CASSLTQNTEAFF. This chain joins TRBV5-1 and TRBJ1-1; no definite D call. CDR1 and CDR2 (germline): SGHRS, YFSETQ. This CDR3 is built from 13 residues. V was clipped by 1 base and J by 1 base, with 5 bases between them. The entire variable domain, with the rest obtained from reference TRBV5-1 and TRBJ1-1, is as follows: KAGVTQTPRYLIKTRGQQVTLSCSPISGHRSVSWYQQTPGQGLQFLFEYFSETQRNKGNFPGRFSGRQFSNSRSEMNVSTLELGDSALYLCASSLTQNTEAFFGQGTRLTVV.

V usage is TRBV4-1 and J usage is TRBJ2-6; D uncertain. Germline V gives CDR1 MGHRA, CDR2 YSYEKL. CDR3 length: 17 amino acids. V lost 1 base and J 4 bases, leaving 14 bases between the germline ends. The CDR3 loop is CASSQVGKERGANVLTF. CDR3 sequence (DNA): TGCGCCAGCAGCCAAGTGGGCAAGGAGCGCGGGGCCAACGTCCTGACTTTC.

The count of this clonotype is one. The CDR3 reads CASSFSEHGEKLFF. CDR3 DNA: TGTGCCAGCAGCTTTTCTGAACACGGTGAAAAACTGTTTTTT. V gene TRBV7-2 combines with J gene TRBJ1-4, with D hard to call. Germline V gene sequence: CDR1 SGHTA, CDR2 FQGNSA. V was pared by 3 bases and J by 7 bases, with 12 bases between. CDR3 length: 14 residues.

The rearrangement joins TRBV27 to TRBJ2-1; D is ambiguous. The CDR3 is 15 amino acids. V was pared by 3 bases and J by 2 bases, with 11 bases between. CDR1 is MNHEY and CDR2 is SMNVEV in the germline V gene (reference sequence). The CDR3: CASSLLETAYNEQFF. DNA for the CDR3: TGTGCCAGCAGTTTGTTAGAAACCGCCTACAATGAGCAGTTCTTC.

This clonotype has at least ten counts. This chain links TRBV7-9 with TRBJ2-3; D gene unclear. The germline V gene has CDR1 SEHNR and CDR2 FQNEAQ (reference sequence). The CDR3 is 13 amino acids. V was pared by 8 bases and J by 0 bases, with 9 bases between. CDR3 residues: CASLLSSTDTQYF. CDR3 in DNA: TGTGCCAGCCTATTATCTAGCACAGATACGCAGTATTTT. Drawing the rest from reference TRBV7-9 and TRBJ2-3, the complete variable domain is DTGVSQNPRHKITKRGQNVTFRCDPISEHNRLYWYRQTLGQGPEFLTYFQNEAQLEKSRLLSDRFSAERPKGSFSTLEIQRTEQGDSAMYLCASLLSSTDTQYFGPGTRLTVL.

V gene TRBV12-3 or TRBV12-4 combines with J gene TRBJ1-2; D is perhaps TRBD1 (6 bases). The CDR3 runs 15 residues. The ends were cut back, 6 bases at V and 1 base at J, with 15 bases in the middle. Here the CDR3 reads CASSRTGIGNYGYTF. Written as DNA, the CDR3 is TGTGCCAGCAGCCGAACAGGGATAGGTAACTATGGCTACACCTTC.

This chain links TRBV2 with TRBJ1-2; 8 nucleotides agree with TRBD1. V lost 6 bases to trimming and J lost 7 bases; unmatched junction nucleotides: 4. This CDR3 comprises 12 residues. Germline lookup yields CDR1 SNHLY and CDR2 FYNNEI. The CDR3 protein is CASRDRASGYTF. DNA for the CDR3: TGTGCCAGCAGGGACAGGGCGAGTGGCTACACCTTC.

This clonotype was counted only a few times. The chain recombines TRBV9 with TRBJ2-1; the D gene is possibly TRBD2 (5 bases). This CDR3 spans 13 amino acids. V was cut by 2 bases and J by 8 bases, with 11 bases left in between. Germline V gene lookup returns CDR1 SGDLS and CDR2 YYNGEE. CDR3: CASSVEVNDEQFF. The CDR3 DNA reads TGTGCCAGCAGCGTGGAGGTTAACGATGAGCAGTTCTTC.

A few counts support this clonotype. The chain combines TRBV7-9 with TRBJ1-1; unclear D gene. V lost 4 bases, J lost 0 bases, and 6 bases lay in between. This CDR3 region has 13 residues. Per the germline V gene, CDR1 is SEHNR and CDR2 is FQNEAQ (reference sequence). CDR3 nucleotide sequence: TGTGCCAGCAGCTACGACATGAACACTGAAGCTTTCTTT. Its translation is CASSYDMNTEAFF.

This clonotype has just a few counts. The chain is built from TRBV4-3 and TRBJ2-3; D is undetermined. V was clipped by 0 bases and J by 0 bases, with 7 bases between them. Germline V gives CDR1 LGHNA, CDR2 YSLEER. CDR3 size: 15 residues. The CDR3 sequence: CASSQEGPSTDTQYF. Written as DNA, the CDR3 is TGCGCCAGCAGCCAAGAAGGGCCCAGCACAGATACGCAGTATTTT.

The DNA of the CDR3 is TGTGCCAGCAGCCCAGCGGGGGACGGCTACACCTTC. It yields the protein CASSPAGDGYTF. The gene calls are TRBV27 and TRBJ1-2, with a weak D call TRBD1 (5 bases). This CDR3 has 12 amino acids. With 6 bases removed from V and 8 bases from J, the gap between germline ends came to 13 bases. Looked up from germline, CDR1 is MNHEY and CDR2 is SMNVEV (reference sequence).

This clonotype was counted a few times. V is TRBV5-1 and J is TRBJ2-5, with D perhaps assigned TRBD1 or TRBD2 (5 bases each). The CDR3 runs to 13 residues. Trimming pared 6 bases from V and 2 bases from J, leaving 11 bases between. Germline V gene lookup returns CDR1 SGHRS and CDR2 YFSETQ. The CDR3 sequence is CASTDGAQETQYF. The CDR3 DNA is TGCGCCAGCACCGACGGGGCACAAGAGACCCAGTACTTC.